The next 8 T cell receptor beta chains were all read from a single sample in a study of control samples from healthy donors and cancer patients. Clones were read by immunoSEQ multiplex PCR, and TCRdb kept only the in-frame ones, dropping some. Of 100,000 to 150,000 clones listed, 90% are singletons. Sequencing was carried out using blood. The receptors here all came from a man in his forties in good health.

The DNA for the CDR3 is TGTGCCACCAGTGATCAGCGGGGGATACACCAAGAGACCCAGTACTTC. Translated: CATSDQRGIHQETQYF. The V and J genes are TRBV24-1 and TRBJ2-5; 8 positions agree with TRBD2. The CDR3 is 16 amino acids. With V trimmed by 3 bases and J by 0 bases, 5 bases remained unmatched. CDR1 is KGHDR and CDR2 is SFDVKD in the germline V gene.

In this sample, this clone turned up a few times. The chain is built from TRBV5-6 and TRBJ2-2; D tentatively reads TRBD1 or TRBD2 (5 bases each). CDR1 is SGHDT, CDR2 YYEEEE, per germline. Trimming pared 5 bases from V and 4 bases from J, leaving 15 bases between. The CDR3 contains 15 residues. CDR3 DNA: TGTGCCAGCAGTCCCGGGACCACCACCACCGGGGAGCTGTTTTTT. Encoded protein: CASSPGTTTTGELFF.

CDR3: CASSLGTGTETQYF. The CDR3 DNA sequence: TGTGCCAGCAGCTTAGGGACAGGGACGGAGACCCAGTACTTC. The J gene is TRBJ2-5, the V gene TRBV5-4; TRBD1 matches 9 bases. The length of the CDR3 is 14 residues. Trimming cost V 2 bases and J 5 bases; bases outside gene matches: 4. Germline CDR1 SGHNT, CDR2 YYREEE (reference sequence).

The chain couples TRBV2 to TRBJ1-5; D is unresolved. Germline values: CDR1 SNHLY, CDR2 FYNNEI. The CDR3 has 14 residues. V lost 4 bases and J 5 bases, leaving 12 bases between the germline ends. As DNA, the CDR3 is TGTGCCAGCAGTGGGCAGAGGAGCGATCAGCCCCAGCATTTT. It codes for CASSGQRSDQPQHF.

The chain recombines TRBV11-3 with TRBJ1-1; 7 bases match TRBD1. From germline, CDR1 is SGHNT and CDR2 YENEEA. The length of the CDR3 is 14 residues. V was pared by 4 bases and J by 4 bases, with 6 bases of the junction left unmatched. The CDR3 DNA reads as TGTGCCAGCAGCTCCAACAGGGGAAGCACTGAAGCTTTCTTT. Translating it yields CASSSNRGSTEAFF.

The chain couples TRBV19 to TRBJ2-5; 10 nucleotides line up with TRBD2. Trimming took 7 bases from V and 4 from J; bases not matched to a gene: 9. This CDR3 region has 15 residues. Per the germline V gene, CDR1 is LNHDA and CDR2 is SQIVND (reference sequence). The CDR3 reads CASKVGTSVGETQYF. The CDR3 DNA is TGTGCCAGTAAGGTCGGGACTAGCGTTGGAGAGACCCAGTACTTC. Using reference TRBV19 and TRBJ2-5 for the parts outside the CDR3, the full variable domain is DGGITQSPKYLFRKEGQNVTLSCEQNLNHDAMYWYRQDPGQGLRLIYYSQIVNDFQKGDIAEGYSVSREKKESFPLTVTSAQKNPTAFYLCASKVGTSVGETQYFGPGTRLLVL.

The chain carries TRBV24-1 and TRBJ2-3; D gene uncertain. The germline V gene has CDR1 KGHDR and CDR2 SFDVKD. The length of the CDR3 is 13 residues. Trimming removed 8 bases at V and 2 bases at J, with 10 bases between. The CDR3 here is CATTEPNTDTQYF. CDR3 in DNA: TGTGCCACCACCGAGCCCAACACAGATACGCAGTATTTT.

This clone was detected only once. V usage is TRBV29-1 and J usage is TRBJ2-4; D call uncertain. Between the trimmed V and J ends, which lost 0 bases and 8 bases, there was a span of 14 bases. The CDR3 has 14 residues. The V gene's germline CDR1 is SQVTM and CDR2 ANQGSEA. CDR3 region: CSVEDPLKMDIQYF. In nucleotides, the CDR3 is TGCAGCGTTGAAGATCCTCTGAAGATGGACATTCAGTACTTC.